The entry below gives a single TCR beta chain sequence along with its context. There are a few counts of this clonotype. Its specific antigen is unknown. It has no much larger one-base neighbor in the sample; base qualities were not kept. In the germline V gene (reference sequence), CDR1 corresponds to DFQATT and CDR2 to SNEGSKA. From the cysteine through the phenylalanine, the CDR3 covers 13 amino acids. The sequence is cut down to CDR3 DNA, 39 bases in frame from base 1. The V and J ends are trimmed by 7 bases and 0 bases, leaving 12 bases between them. These data belong to a study of response to subunit inactivated influenza vaccine (dated by TCRdb to between 2017 and 2018). As for the study more broadly: To follow how T cells responded to a trivalent subunit inactivated influenza vaccine, the researchers relied on deep quantitative profiling of the T cell receptor repertoire.

Receptors were amplified or captured by RT-PCR. Sequencing relied on an Illumina HiSeq 2500. TCRdb cleaned the public reads at Q25 with fastp, built clones with MiXCR and kept in-frame beta chains. Each entry merges the rows of one CDR3 protein and shows their most common DNA and genes. The sample table shows roughly 670,000 distinct CDR3 sequences, and 13% to 15% are seen once. The top ten clones comprise less than 8.5% of the sample. On the study overall, not on this receptor specifically: The authors proposed that each seasonal influenza vaccination may bring in only a limited number of new T cells.

Sequencing used PBMCs from blood, obtained around 14 days before vaccination. This receptor was obtained from a man aged 50 or older who received an inactivated influenza vaccine. Donor details come from another sample of the same person, matched by shared clones. The rearrangement joined TRBV20-1 to TRBJ2-5; the D element could tentatively be TRBD1 or TRBD2, as 6 bases agree for each. This receptor carries the CDR3 CSGTRGHQETQYF. The DNA sequence is given as TGCAGTGGGACTCGGGGGCACCAAGAGACCCAGTACTTC.